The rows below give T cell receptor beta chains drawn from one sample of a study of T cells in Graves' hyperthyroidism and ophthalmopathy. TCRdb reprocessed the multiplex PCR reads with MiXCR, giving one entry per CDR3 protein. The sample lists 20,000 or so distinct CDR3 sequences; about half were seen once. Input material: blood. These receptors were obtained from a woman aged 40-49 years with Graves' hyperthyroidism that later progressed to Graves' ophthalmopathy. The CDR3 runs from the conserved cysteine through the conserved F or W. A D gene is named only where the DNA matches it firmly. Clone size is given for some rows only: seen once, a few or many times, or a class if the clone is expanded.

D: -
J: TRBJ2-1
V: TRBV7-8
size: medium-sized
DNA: TGTGCCAGCAGCTCCCAGGGTTTCTACAATGAGCAGTTCTTC
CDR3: CASSSQGFYNEQFF

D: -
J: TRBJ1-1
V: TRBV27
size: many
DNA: TGTGCCAGCAGCCTCAACCGTGGGAACACTGAAGCTTTCTTT
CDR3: CASSLNRGNTEAFF

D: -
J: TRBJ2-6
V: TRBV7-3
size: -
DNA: TGTGCCAGCAGCTTAAACGGGGCCAACGTCCTGACTTTC
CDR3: CASSLNGANVLTF

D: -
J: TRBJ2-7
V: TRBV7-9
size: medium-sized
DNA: TGTGCCAGCAGCTTAGTTGGAGAGTATGGGCGCGAGCAGTACTTC
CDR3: CASSLVGEYGREQYF

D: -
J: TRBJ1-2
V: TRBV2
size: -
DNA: TGTGCCGAGTTCGGGTCCGGTGGCTACACCTTC
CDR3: CAEFGSGGYTF

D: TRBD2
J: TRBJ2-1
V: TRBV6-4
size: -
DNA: TGTGCCAGCAGTGGGGGCGGGAGGTCCAGTGAGCAGTTCTTC
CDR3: CASSGGGRSSEQFF

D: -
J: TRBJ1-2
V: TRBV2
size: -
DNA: TGTGCCAGCACCACGACGACGGTTGCTAACTATGGCTACACCTTC
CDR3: CASTTTTVANYGYTF

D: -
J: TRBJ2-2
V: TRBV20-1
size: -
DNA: TGCAGTGCTAGAGATCCGGAGAACACCGGGGAGCTGTCTTTT
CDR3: CSARDPENTGELSF

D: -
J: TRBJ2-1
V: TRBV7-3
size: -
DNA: TGTGCCAGCAGCTTAAGGCAGGGGTTGAACAATGAGCAGTTCTTC
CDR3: CASSLRQGLNNEQFF

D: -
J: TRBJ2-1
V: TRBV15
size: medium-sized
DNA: TGTGCCACCAGCAGACCCGTGGGTGAGCAGTTCTTC
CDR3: CATSRPVGEQFF

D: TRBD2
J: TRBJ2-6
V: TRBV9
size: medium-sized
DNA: TGTGCCAGCAGCACCCCTAGGAGTAGCGGGAGTTCTGGGGCCAACGTCCTGACTTTC
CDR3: CASSTPRSSGSSGANVLTF

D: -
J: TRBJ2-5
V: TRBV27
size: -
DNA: TGTGCCAGCAGTTTATCATCAGGACGCCGGGAGACCCAGTACTTC
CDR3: CASSLSSGRRETQYF

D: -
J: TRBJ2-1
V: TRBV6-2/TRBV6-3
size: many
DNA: TGTGCCAGCAGTTATTCCATTTACAATGAGCAGTTCTTC
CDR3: CASSYSIYNEQFF

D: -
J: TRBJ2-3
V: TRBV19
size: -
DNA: TGTGCCAGTAGTAGAAAAACAGGGCCACCCACAGATACGCAGTATTTT
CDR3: CASSRKTGPPTDTQYF

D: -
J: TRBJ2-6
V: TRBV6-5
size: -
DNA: TGTGCCAGCAGTCCCGACAGTTCCTCTGGGGCCAACGTCCGGATTTTC
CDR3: CASSPDSSSGANVRIF

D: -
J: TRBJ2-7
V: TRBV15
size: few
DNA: TGTGCCACCAGCAGAGTTCGAGGCAGCGTTGACTACGAGCAGTACTTC
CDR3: CATSRVRGSVDYEQYF

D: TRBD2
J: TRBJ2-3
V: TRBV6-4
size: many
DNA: TGTGCCAGCAGTGACTCAGCGGGGAGCACAGATACGCAGTATTTT
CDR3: CASSDSAGSTDTQYF

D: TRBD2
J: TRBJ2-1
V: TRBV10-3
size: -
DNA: TGTGCCATCCGGGGGGAGTTAGTGTCAAGAAACAATGAGCAGTTCTTC
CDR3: CAIRGELVSRNNEQFF

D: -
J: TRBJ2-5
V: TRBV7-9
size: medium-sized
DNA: TGTGCCAGCAGCCCCCAGGACAATCCTCGGGAGACCCAGTACTTC
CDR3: CASSPQDNPRETQYF

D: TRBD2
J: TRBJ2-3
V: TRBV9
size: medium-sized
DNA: TGTGCCAGCAGCTCCGGGACTAGCGGCTTTGCAGATACGCAGTATTTT
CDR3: CASSSGTSGFADTQYF

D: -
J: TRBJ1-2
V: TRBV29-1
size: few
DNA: TGCAGCGCTGAGACGGACAGCAGCTATGGCTACACCTTC
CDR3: CSAETDSSYGYTF

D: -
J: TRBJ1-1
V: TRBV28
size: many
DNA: TGTGCCAGCACCATTACAGGGAACACTGAAGCTTTCTTT
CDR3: CASTITGNTEAFF

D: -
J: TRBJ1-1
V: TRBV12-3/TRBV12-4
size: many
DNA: TGTGCCAGCAGTTTCGCGGCGGCGGTAGCTTTCTTT
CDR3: CASSFAAAVAFF

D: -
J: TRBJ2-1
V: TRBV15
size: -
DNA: TGTGCCACCAGCAGAGATAGCAGGTTCAACAATGAGCAGTTCTTC
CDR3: CATSRDSRFNNEQFF

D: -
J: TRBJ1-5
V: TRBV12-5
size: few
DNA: TGTGCTAGTGGTTTGGAAACGAATCAGCCCCAGCATTTT
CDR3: CASGLETNQPQHF

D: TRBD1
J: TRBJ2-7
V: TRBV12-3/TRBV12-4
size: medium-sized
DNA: TGTGCCAGCAGTTCCCGGACAGGACCCCGGTACTTC
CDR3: CASSSRTGPRYF

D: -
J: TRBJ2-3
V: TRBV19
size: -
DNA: TGTGCCAGTACCCCCGGCGGTGCAGATACGCAGTATTTT
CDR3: CASTPGGADTQYF

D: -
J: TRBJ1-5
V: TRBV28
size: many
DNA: TGTGCCAGCAGTTTGGGGCAGGGTTATAGGCCCCAGCATTTT
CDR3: CASSLGQGYRPQHF

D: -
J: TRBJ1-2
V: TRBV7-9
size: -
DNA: TGTGCCAGCAGCACCACAGGGAAGGGAGTCTATGGTTACACCTTC
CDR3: CASSTTGKGVYGYTF